These 24 T cell receptor beta chains share one sample of origin, sequenced in a study of shared clonotypes between healthy human individuals. Assay: immunoSEQ multiplex PCR; the TCRdb copy retains only in-frame clones and omits some. The table has around 2,000,000 clones, about 95% seen once. Naive CD8 isolation took CD45RO-negative cells positively selected for CCR7 and excluded terminally differentiated effector memory CD45RA+ cells. Sequencing used naive CD8+ T cells sorted from blood. The receptor set was obtained from a man aged 18 to 35 in good health.

CDR3 amino acids: CASSQDLYGEAYEQYF. CDR3 DNA sequence: TGCGCCAGCAGCCAAGATCTTTATGGCGAGGCCTACGAGCAGTACTTC. V gene TRBV4-3 combines with J gene TRBJ2-7, with D hard to call. Trimming removed 0 bases from V and 2 bases from J, with 14 bases in between. The CDR3 spans 16 residues. Germline V CDR1 and CDR2: LGHNA, YSLEER.

Turning to this clone: The same CDR3 arises from other DNA sequences in this sample as well. The rearrangement joins TRBV10-3 to TRBJ1-1; D is perhaps TRBD1 (6 bases). The CDR3 extends over 14 amino acids. Per the germline V gene, CDR1 is ENHRY and CDR2 is SYGVKD. Trimming removed 0 bases from V and 4 bases from J, with 9 bases in between. The DNA for the CDR3 is TGTGCCATCAGTGAGTCTGGGGGCCCCACTGAAGCTTTCTTT. It specifies CAISESGGPTEAFF.

The V gene is TRBV6-1, the J gene TRBJ2-7; D is undetermined. The germline V gene encodes CDR1 MNHNS and CDR2 SASEGT. The V end lost 3 bases, the J end lost 2 bases, and 14 bases lay between the germline ends. This CDR3 has 15 amino acids. The CDR3 nucleotides read TGTGCCAGCAGTGAGACACAAAACCCCACCTACGAGCAGTACTTC. It yields the protein CASSETQNPTYEQYF.

The V call is TRBV9, the J call TRBJ2-3; the D gene is possibly TRBD2 (5 bases). Germline loops: CDR1 SGDLS, CDR2 YYNGEE. CDR3 size: 12 residues. Between the trimmed V and J ends, which lost 3 bases and 5 bases, there was a span of 7 bases. The CDR3 bases are TGTGCCAGCAGCGGGGCGGGAGATACGCAGTATTTT. This encodes CASSGAGDTQYF.

The chain recombines TRBV19 with TRBJ2-5; D tentatively reads TRBD1 or TRBD2 (5 bases each). This CDR3 comprises 15 residues. The V and J ends lost 3 bases and 5 bases respectively, with 16 bases between them. Germline assignment: CDR1 LNHDA and CDR2 SQIVND (reference sequence). CDR3 sequence: CASSIYGTAGETQYF. The DNA for the CDR3 is TGTGCCAGTAGTATTTATGGGACCGCCGGGGAGACCCAGTACTTC.

In the case of this clone: Other DNA sequences from this sample encode an identical CDR3 as well. The chain carries TRBV27 and TRBJ2-1; D ambiguous. The CDR3 is made up of 12 amino acids. V lost 4 bases and J 4 bases, leaving 5 bases between the germline ends. Germline V CDR1 and CDR2: MNHEY, SMNVEV (reference sequence). The CDR3 reads CASSSLYNEQFF. Here the CDR3 DNA reads TGTGCCAGCAGTTCCCTATACAATGAGCAGTTCTTC.

This sequence joins TRBV7-2 and TRBJ2-1; 8 bases are shared with TRBD1. The V segment lost 6 bases and the J segment 6 bases; nucleotides outside the gene matches: 13. Germline CDR1 is SGHTA and CDR2 is FQGNSA. The CDR3 is made up of 16 amino acids. The CDR3: CASSFAGTGFINEQFF. In DNA, the CDR3 is TGTGCCAGCAGTTTCGCCGGGACAGGCTTTATCAATGAGCAGTTCTTC.

This clone was detected only a few times. The CDR3 protein is CASSPATDTQYF. In DNA, the CDR3 is TGTGCCAGCTCACCGGCCACCGATACGCAGTATTTT. The chain has TRBV18 and TRBJ2-3; D ambiguous. Trimming removed 3 bases from V and 6 bases from J, with 7 bases in between. Germline-derived CDR1 and CDR2 are KGHSH and LQKENI. The CDR3 runs to 12 residues.

Note on this clone: Other nucleotide sequences in the sample specify the same CDR3. The chain combines TRBV6-5 with TRBJ2-5; D unresolved. The V gene lost 2 bases and the J gene lost 3 bases, with 7 bases spanning the gap. From germline, CDR1 is MNHEY and CDR2 SVGAGI. This CDR3 contains 13 residues. CDR3 sequence: CASSYDAEETQYF. The DNA for the CDR3 is TGTGCCAGCAGTTACGACGCGGAAGAGACCCAGTACTTC.

Points on this clone: Different DNA sequences within this sample yield the same CDR3. V usage is TRBV5-1 and J usage is TRBJ2-7; maybe TRBD2 (6 bases). Germline V gene lookup returns CDR1 SGHRS and CDR2 YFSETQ. Trimming removed 0 bases at V and 4 bases at J, with 11 bases between. This CDR3 has 14 residues. CDR3 coding DNA: TGCGCCAGCAGCTTGGACGGGGGTTCATACGAGCAGTACTTC. This gives the protein CASSLDGGSYEQYF.

In regard to this clone: Other nucleotide sequences from this sample produce the same CDR3. This chain connects TRBV30 to TRBJ2-2; no clear D gene. The germline V gene encodes CDR1 GTSNPN and CDR2 SVGIG (reference sequence). This CDR3 is built from 12 residues. V shed 0 bases and J shed 6 bases, with 5 bases lying between them. CDR3 in DNA: TGTGCCTGGAGTGTAAGCGCCGGGGAGCTGTTTTTT. Encoded protein: CAWSVSAGELFF.

The chain combines TRBV7-8 with TRBJ1-2, with D uncertain. Germline-derived CDR1 and CDR2 are SGHVS and FQNEAQ. The germline V and J ends were trimmed by 1 base and 7 bases, with 13 bases remaining between them. The CDR3 runs to 14 residues. The CDR3 reads CASSLEGLGGGYTF. CDR3 nucleotides: TGTGCCAGCAGCTTAGAAGGGTTGGGCGGTGGCTACACCTTC. Using reference TRBV7-8 and TRBJ1-2 for the parts outside the CDR3, the full variable domain is GAGVSQSPRYKVAKRGQDVALRCDPISGHVSLFWYQQALGQGPEFLTYFQNEAQLDKSGLPSDRFFAERPEGSVSTLKIQRTQQEDSAVYLCASSLEGLGGGYTFGSGTRLTVV.

The chain has TRBV10-1 and TRBJ1-1, with a tentative D call TRBD1 (6 bases). Germline V gene data show CDR1 as WNHNN and CDR2 as SYGVQD (reference sequence). This CDR3 contains 16 residues. The V end was cut by 5 bases, the J end by 1 base, with 17 bases between. CDR3 sequence (DNA): TGCGCCAGCAGTACAAACAGGGAGACGGCGAACACTGAAGCTTTCTTT. Amino acid sequence: CASSTNRETANTEAFF.

The genes are TRBV7-9 and TRBJ2-7, with 7 bases lining up with TRBD1. CDR1 and CDR2 (germline): SEHNR, FQNEAQ (reference sequence). The CDR3 is 12 amino acids. J lost 7 bases, V lost 5 bases, and 5 bases had no gene match. The DNA for the CDR3 is TGTGCCAGCAGCATAACAGGGGTGGAGCAGTACTTC. This translates into CASSITGVEQYF.

Comment on this clone: Different DNA sequences within this sample yield the same CDR3. This rearrangement joins TRBV7-9 to TRBJ1-2, with a possible D match to TRBD1 (5 bases). The CDR3 consists of 12 residues. The germline V gene has CDR1 SEHNR and CDR2 FQNEAQ (reference sequence). The germline V and J ends were trimmed by 4 bases and 3 bases, with 6 bases remaining between them. CDR3 sequence reads: CASSSGDYGYTF. The CDR3, as DNA: TGTGCCAGCAGCTCGGGGGACTATGGCTACACCTTC.

V usage is TRBV5-6 and J usage is TRBJ1-2, with D unclear. Trimming left V 0 bases short and J 13 bases short, with 13 bases between. The length of the CDR3 is 12 residues. CDR1 and CDR2 from the germline V gene are SGHDT and YYEEEE. The CDR3 nucleotides are TGTGCCAGCAGCTTGGTTTCTCAGGAGCTCACCTTC. It yields the protein CASSLVSQELTF.

A word on this clone: Other DNA sequences in the same sample also yield this CDR3. This chain links TRBV27 with TRBJ2-1; 8 positions match TRBD2. Germline V lookup: CDR1 MNHEY, CDR2 SMNVEV (reference sequence). The CDR3 has 16 amino acids. The J segment lost 0 bases and the V segment lost 2 bases, leaving 3 bases of the junction unmatched. The CDR3: CASSLISGSSYNEQFF. The CDR3 DNA reads TGTGCCAGCAGTTTAATAAGCGGGAGCTCCTACAATGAGCAGTTCTTC.

The gene calls are TRBV27 and TRBJ2-3; D tentatively reads TRBD1 or TRBD2 (5 bases each). CDR3 size: 16 residues. Germline V gene data show CDR1 as MNHEY and CDR2 as SMNVEV (reference sequence). Trimming left V 1 base short and J 2 bases short, with 13 bases between. CDR3 DNA: TGTGCCAGCAGTTTATTAGGGGCCGGGGCCACAGATACGCAGTATTTT. Protein sequence: CASSLLGAGATDTQYF.

J is TRBJ1-6 and V is TRBV5-6; D is uncertain. The CDR3 sequence is 14 residues long. Germline V lookup: CDR1 SGHDT, CDR2 YYEEEE. V gave up 2 bases and J gave up 5 bases, with 8 bases separating them. The CDR3 region has the DNA TGTGCCAGCAGCTTCGCGGGGAATAATTCACCCCTCCACTTT. It is translated as CASSFAGNNSPLHF.

The chain links TRBV7-6 to TRBJ2-2; 9 bases line up with TRBD1. This CDR3 is 18 amino acids long. In germline, CDR1 is SGHVS, CDR2 FNYEAQ. V dropped 1 base and J dropped 8; count of bases not matched to a gene: 14. The CDR3 region is CASSLGAGTGIYVGELFF. CDR3 DNA: TGTGCCAGCAGCTTAGGGGCCGGGACAGGGATCTATGTTGGGGAGCTGTTTTTT.

In this sample, this clone turned up once. This chain connects TRBV28 to TRBJ1-6, with D perhaps TRBD1 (5 bases). Germline-derived CDR1 and CDR2 are MDHEN and SYDVKM. Deletions cut 7 bases from V and 3 bases from J, with 13 bases between. The CDR3 loop spans 15 amino acids. The DNA of the CDR3 is TGTGCCAGCACCTCAGGGTTAATCTATAATTCACCCCTCCACTTT. Translation: CASTSGLIYNSPLHF.

The gene calls are TRBV27 and TRBJ2-5; a possible D gene is TRBD1 (5 bases). Germline values: CDR1 MNHEY, CDR2 SMNVEV (reference sequence). V lost 5 bases to trimming and J lost 5 bases, with 21 bases between them. This CDR3 region has 16 residues. The CDR3 loop is CASSPYLDRYAETQYF. The CDR3 DNA follows: TGTGCCAGCAGTCCCTACCTCGACAGATACGCCGAGACCCAGTACTTC.

The CDR3: CASSQTQGGSYGYTF. In nucleotides, the CDR3 is TGTGCCAGCAGCCAGACGCAGGGGGGTAGCTATGGCTACACCTTC. This chain joins TRBV9 and TRBJ1-2; 7 bases align to TRBD1. The CDR3 has 15 residues. V was clipped by 4 bases and J by 4 bases; unmatched bases: 10. CDR1 is SGDLS, CDR2 YYNGEE, per germline. The whole variable domain, filled in from reference TRBV9 and TRBJ1-2, reads DSGVTQTPKHLITATGQRVTLRCSPRSGDLSVYWYQQSLDQGLQFLIQYYNGEERAKGNILERFSAQQFPDLHSELNLSSLELGDSALYFCASSQTQGGSYGYTFGSGTRLTVV.

This chain links TRBV5-1 with TRBJ2-3, with a possible D match to TRBD2 (6 bases). Germline assignment: CDR1 SGHRS and CDR2 YFSETQ. Trimming took off 7 bases at V and 4 bases at J, with 34 bases between the two ends. The CDR3 has 20 residues. CDR3 protein: CASPLGGRAGRVGFSDTQYF. CDR3 nucleotides: TGCGCCAGCCCCTTGGGGGGTCGCGCTGGTCGAGTAGGGTTTTCAGATACGCAGTATTTT.